This T cell receptor beta chain was observed in a study of shared clonotypes between healthy human individuals. It was CD45RO-negative cells, positively selected for CCR7, that made up naive CD8 cells, with terminally differentiated effector memory CD45RA+ cells excluded. The assay was run at deep level. Original processing methods: Filtering differed since immunoSEQ provided only junctions, with no quality scores. Clones were read by immunoSEQ multiplex PCR, and TCRdb kept only the in-frame ones, dropping some. Clone size and the V and J calls come from that table; the DNA yielded D and trimming. The sample has hundreds of thousands of clones, 95% to 97% seen once; the top ten hold 0.2% to 0.25%. Study-level findings and limits: All-four-donor shared clonotypes had higher generation probabilities than non-shared clonotypes did. The study found approximately 5% of naive CD4 clonotypes shared across several donors.

Regarding this clone: Its antigen is not known.

V shed 10 bases and J shed 8 bases, with 9 bases lying between them. CDR1 MDHEN and CDR2 SYDVKM come from the germline V gene. CDR3 length: 10 amino acids. V and J are TRBV28 and TRBJ2-1; D unclear. Sequencing used naive CD8+ T cells sorted from blood. This TCR was sampled from a man aged 25-45 years in good health. The CDR3 loop is CATRDDEQFF. CDR3 DNA: TGTGCCACCAGAGACGATGAGCAGTTCTTC. The variable domain in full, with the rest retrieved from reference TRBV28 and TRBJ2-1, is DVKVTQSSRYLVKRTGEKVFLECVQDMDHENMFWYRQDPGLGLRLIYFSYDVKMKEKGDIPEGYSVSREKKERFSLILESASTNQTSMYLCATRDDEQFFGPGTRLTVL.